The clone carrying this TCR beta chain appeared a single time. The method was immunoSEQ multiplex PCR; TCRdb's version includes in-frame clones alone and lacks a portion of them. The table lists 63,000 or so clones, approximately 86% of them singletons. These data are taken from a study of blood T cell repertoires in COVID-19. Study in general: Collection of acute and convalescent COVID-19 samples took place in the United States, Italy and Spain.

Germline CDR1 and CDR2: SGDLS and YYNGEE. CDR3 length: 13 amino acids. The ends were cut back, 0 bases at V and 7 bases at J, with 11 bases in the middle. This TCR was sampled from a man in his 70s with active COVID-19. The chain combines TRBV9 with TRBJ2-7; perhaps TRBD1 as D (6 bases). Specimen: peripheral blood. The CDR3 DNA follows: TGTGCCAGCAGCGTAGCTTACAGGGATGAGCAGTACTTC. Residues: CASSVAYRDEQYF.